The 26 T cell receptor beta chains in this list originate from one sample, sequenced in a study of T cell changes during pregnancy in multiple sclerosis (dated by TCRdb to between 2019 and 2020). Libraries were made using the immunoSEQ multiplex PCR assay. The table was pulled from immuneACCESS by TCRdb, which kept in-frame rearrangements only. Such tables lose some clones; where checked, under half of the loss comes from unresolved V genes, and the rest has no known cause. The sample includes roughly 44,000 clones, with around nine tenths observed a single time. The ten largest clones represent about 6.3% of the sample. Here the sequenced sample was CD8+ T cells from peripheral blood mononuclear cells, taken after pregnancy. These receptors originate from a female donor in good health, enrolled as a control in a pregnancy study.

V usage is TRBV27 and J usage is TRBJ2-7, with 8 bases lining up with TRBD1. The CDR3 is 16 amino acids. Germline V gene data show CDR1 as MNHEY and CDR2 as SMNVEV (reference sequence). Germline trimming cut 4 bases from V and 2 bases from J; bases unmatched to any gene: 10. The CDR3 loop is CASSSDRVRGTYEQYF. The CDR3, as DNA: TGTGCCAGCAGTTCGGACAGGGTAAGAGGTACCTACGAGCAGTACTTC.

CDR3 region: CASSKGQGNTDTQYF. The CDR3 nucleotides are TGTGCCAGCAGTAAGGGACAGGGGAACACAGATACGCAGTATTTT. V and J are TRBV9 and TRBJ2-3; TRBD1 matches at 10 bases. CDR1 SGDLS and CDR2 YYNGEE come from the germline V gene. CDR3 length: 15 amino acids. V dropped 5 bases and J dropped 2; count of bases not matched to a gene: 5.

In DNA, the CDR3 is TGTGCCAGCAGCCCTCCTGGACTAGCGGGGGGGCTTACTGCGTACGAGCAGTACTTC. Its protein is CASSPPGLAGGLTAYEQYF. The chain has TRBV5-6 and TRBJ2-7; TRBD2 agrees at 15 bases. The trim removed 4 bases at V and 4 bases at J, leaving 15 bases unmatched. Looked up from germline, CDR1 is SGHDT and CDR2 is YYEEEE. The CDR3 has 19 residues.

The chain has TRBV4-3 and TRBJ2-7, with no clear D. The germline gives CDR1 LGHNA, CDR2 YSLEER. The V end lost 1 base, the J end lost 4 bases, and 8 bases lay between the germline ends. CDR3 size: 13 residues. The CDR3 region is CASSQARRYEQYF. In DNA form, the CDR3 reads TGCGCCAGCAGCCAAGCCCGGAGATACGAGCAGTACTTC.

The rearrangement links TRBV7-9 to TRBJ2-7; 7 bases map to TRBD1. The J segment lost 4 bases and the V segment lost 2 bases, leaving 2 bases of the junction unmatched. The CDR3 covers 13 residues. CDR1 SEHNR and CDR2 FQNEAQ come from the germline V gene (reference sequence). For the CDR3, the DNA is TGTGCCAGCAGCTTACCAGGGGGTTACGAGCAGTACTTC. Amino acid sequence: CASSLPGGYEQYF.

The V and J genes are TRBV5-1 and TRBJ2-5; a weak D match, TRBD2 (5 bases). CDR3 length: 14 amino acids. The germline gives CDR1 SGHRS, CDR2 YFSETQ. The V and J ends lost 5 bases and 5 bases respectively, with 16 bases between them. The CDR3 reads CASSPAVGLETQYF. In DNA form, the CDR3 reads TGCGCCAGCAGTCCAGCGGTGGGGTTGGAGACCCAGTACTTC.

V and J are TRBV19 and TRBJ1-2, with a possible D match to TRBD1 (6 bases). Germline assignment: CDR1 LNHDA and CDR2 SQIVND (reference sequence). Trimming left V 5 bases short and J 3 bases short, with 13 bases between. The CDR3 spans 14 residues. The CDR3 region is CASSANTGYYGYTF. In DNA, the CDR3 is TGTGCCAGTAGTGCGAATACAGGGTACTATGGCTACACCTTC.

V is TRBV6-5 and J is TRBJ1-2; 8 nucleotides align to TRBD1. Germline V lookup: CDR1 MNHEY, CDR2 SVGAGI. With 2 bases clipped from V and 8 bases from J, the junction kept 4 bases outside the gene matches. The length of the CDR3 is 13 residues. DNA of the CDR3: TGTGCCAGCAGTTACGGCGGACAGGGCGGCTACACCTTC. Translating gives CASSYGGQGGYTF.

The CDR3: CASSQDKYDSSYGYTF. CDR3 nucleotides: TGTGCCAGCAGCCAAGATAAGTACGACAGTTCCTATGGCTACACCTTC. The rearrangement uses TRBV4-2 and TRBJ1-2, with a tentative D call TRBD1 (5 bases). Trimming took 0 bases from V and 4 from J, leaving 15 bases between them. Germline loops: CDR1 LGHNA, CDR2 YNFKEQ. The CDR3 totals 16 residues.

The chain links TRBV7-8 to TRBJ1-5, with 7 bases matching TRBD1. V lost 4 bases and J lost 9; bases outside the gene matches: 6. The CDR3 loop spans 13 amino acids. From germline, CDR1 is SGHVS and CDR2 FQNEAQ. This CDR3 is CASSSLTGRPQHF. Here the CDR3 DNA reads TGTGCCAGCAGCTCCTTGACAGGGCGGCCCCAGCATTTT.

Only a few counts were recorded for this clone. V usage is TRBV9 and J usage is TRBJ2-2; 15 bases agree with TRBD2. This CDR3 contains 19 residues. The V and J ends lost 4 bases and 4 bases, in that order; junction bases with no gene match: 11. Germline V gene sequence: CDR1 SGDLS, CDR2 YYNGEE. CDR3 sequence (DNA): TGTGCCAGCAGCCTACGGACTAGCGGGGGGGCGATGATCACCGGGGAGCTGTTTTTT. It translates to CASSLRTSGGAMITGELFF.

The CDR3 here is CASAQGNQPQHF. For the CDR3, the DNA is TGTGCTAGTGCCCAGGGGAATCAGCCCCAGCATTTT. This rearrangement joins TRBV12-5 to TRBJ1-5, with D possibly TRBD1 on 6 matching bases. Trimming removed 7 bases at V and 4 bases at J, with 8 bases between. Germline V CDR1 and CDR2: LGHNT, FRNRAP. CDR3 length: 12 amino acids.

This chain uses TRBV27 with TRBJ2-1, with 7 bases matching TRBD2. After removal of 7 bases from V and 10 bases from J, the junction contained 7 bases not matched to a gene. The CDR3 has 12 residues. From germline, CDR1 is MNHEY and CDR2 SMNVEV (reference sequence). The CDR3 spells CASKIRGGEQFF. In DNA, the CDR3 is TGTGCCAGCAAGATACGGGGAGGGGAGCAGTTCTTC.

This clone showed up just once. In the same sample, other DNA sequences code for this CDR3. This chain connects TRBV5-6 to TRBJ1-1, with a weak D call TRBD1 (5 bases). The CDR3 has 12 residues. Germline V gene sequence: CDR1 SGHDT, CDR2 YYEEEE. V lost 1 base and J 5 bases, leaving 6 bases between the germline ends. CDR3 in amino acids: CASSLRGTEAFF. DNA for the CDR3: TGTGCCAGCAGCTTGAGGGGTACTGAAGCTTTCTTT.

The V gene is TRBV12-2, the J gene TRBJ2-7; the table gives TRBD1 as D, unverified against the DNA. TRBV12-2 is marked as a pseudogene. This CDR3 spans 14 amino acids. For the CDR3, the DNA is TGTGCAAGTCGCTCCAGGGACAGAACCTACGAGCAGTACTTC. Translation gives CASRSRDRTYEQYF.

This chain joins TRBV30 and TRBJ2-7; maybe TRBD1 (5 bases). V was cut by 2 bases and J by 1 base, with 6 bases left in between. The CDR3 spans 12 residues. Germline CDR1 GTSNPN, CDR2 SVGIG (reference sequence). The CDR3 protein is CAWSRQSYEQYF. The CDR3, as DNA: TGTGCCTGGAGTCGACAGTCCTACGAGCAGTACTTC.

The V call is TRBV2, the J call TRBJ1-2; 10 nucleotides agree with TRBD1. CDR3 length equals 14 residues. J gave up 3 bases and V 7 bases, and 5 bases lay outside the gene matches. Per the germline V gene, CDR1 is SNHLY and CDR2 is FYNNEI. CDR3 amino acids: CASTADRGDYGYTF. CDR3 sequence (DNA): TGTGCCAGCACAGCGGACAGGGGGGACTATGGCTACACCTTC.

V usage is TRBV13 and J usage is TRBJ2-3; 9 bases map to TRBD2. J gave up 1 base and V 7 bases, and 3 bases lay outside the gene matches. In germline, CDR1 is PRHDT, CDR2 FYEKMQ (reference sequence). CDR3 size: 14 residues. The DNA of the CDR3 is TGTGCCAGCACCGAGCGGGGGGGCACAGATACGCAGTATTTT. The encoded protein is CASTERGGTDTQYF. The variable domain in full, completed from reference TRBV13 and TRBJ2-3, reads AAGVIQSPRHLIKEKRETATLKCYPIPRHDTVYWYQQGPGQDPQFLISFYEKMQSDKGSIPDRFSAQQFSDYHSELNMSSLELGDSALYFCASTERGGTDTQYFGPGTRLTVL.

The chain employs TRBV6-6 and TRBJ1-2; the match to TRBD1 covers 9 bases. This CDR3 has 16 residues. CDR1 is MNHNY, CDR2 SVGAGI, per germline (reference sequence). Unmatched junction bases numbered 9, after V lost 2 bases and J lost 5 bases. CDR3 coding DNA: TGTGCCAGCAGTTACCCTATTCGACAGGGGGGATATGGCTACACCTTC. Amino acids: CASSYPIRQGGYGYTF.

This clone was observed a single time. The sample has other DNA sequences that encode this CDR3 too. The CDR3 reads CASSLDSFSYNEQFF. The CDR3 region has the DNA TGTGCCAGCAGTTTAGACAGCTTCTCCTACAATGAGCAGTTCTTC. V gene TRBV27 combines with J gene TRBJ2-1; TRBD1 is a possible D gene (5 bases). From germline, CDR1 is MNHEY and CDR2 SMNVEV (reference sequence). The CDR3 length is 15 residues. Trimming cost V 2 bases and J 0 bases, with 8 bases left between them.

The V call is TRBV7-2, the J call TRBJ2-3, with TRBD1 matching 8 bases. V was clipped by 4 bases and J by 7 bases; unmatched bases: 16. The CDR3 has 17 amino acids. In germline, CDR1 is SGHTA, CDR2 FQGNSA. Here the CDR3 reads CASSSARSGQAKYTQYF. CDR3 in DNA: TGTGCCAGCAGCTCAGCTCGATCGGGACAGGCGAAATATACGCAGTATTTT.

The gene calls are TRBV15 and TRBJ2-2; D ambiguous. V lost 0 bases and J 6 bases, leaving 8 bases between the germline ends. The germline V gene encodes CDR1 LNHNV and CDR2 YYDKDF (reference sequence). The CDR3 contains 14 residues. The CDR3 nucleotides are TGTGCCACCAGCAGAGATGAGTTTGCCGGGGAGCTGTTTTTT. Amino acid sequence: CATSRDEFAGELFF.

The rearrangement joins TRBV7-2 to TRBJ2-1; 14 bases align to TRBD2. The CDR3 has 17 amino acids. Germline V gives CDR1 SGHTA, CDR2 FQGNSA. V dropped 1 base and J dropped 4; count of bases not matched to a gene: 3. CDR3 region: CASSLGTSGGPYNEQFF. CDR3 nucleotide sequence: TGTGCCAGCAGCTTAGGGACTAGCGGGGGGCCGTACAATGAGCAGTTCTTC.

This sequence joins TRBV13 and TRBJ2-3; 11 positions match TRBD2. In germline, CDR1 is PRHDT, CDR2 FYEKMQ (reference sequence). Germline trimming cut 2 bases from V and 5 bases from J; bases unmatched to any gene: 3. The CDR3 contains 15 residues. The DNA for the CDR3 is TGTGCCAGCAGCTTAAAACTAGCGGGGGAAGATACGCAGTATTTT. It is translated as CASSLKLAGEDTQYF.

The rearrangement uses TRBV7-9 and TRBJ2-7, with D unresolved. The ends were cut back, 5 bases at V and 1 base at J, with 6 bases in the middle. CDR1 is SEHNR, CDR2 FQNEAQ, per germline (reference sequence). The CDR3 has 12 amino acids. The CDR3 here is CASSPSSYEQYF. For the CDR3, the DNA is TGTGCCAGCAGCCCGTCGTCCTACGAGCAGTACTTC. Variable domain in full (rest from reference TRBV7-9 and TRBJ2-7): DTGVSQNPRHKITKRGQNVTFRCDPISEHNRLYWYRQTLGQGPEFLTYFQNEAQLEKSRLLSDRFSAERPKGSFSTLEIQRTEQGDSAMYLCASSPSSYEQYFGPGTRLTVT.

This chain uses TRBV30 with TRBJ1-2, with a tentative D call TRBD1 (6 bases). The V and J ends lost 0 bases and 6 bases respectively, with 17 bases between them. The CDR3 runs 15 residues. The germline CDR1 and CDR2 sequences are GTSNPN and SVGIG (reference sequence). CDR3 sequence: CAWSVGTGHFDGYTF. In nucleotides, the CDR3 is TGTGCCTGGAGTGTAGGAACAGGGCATTTCGATGGCTACACCTTC.